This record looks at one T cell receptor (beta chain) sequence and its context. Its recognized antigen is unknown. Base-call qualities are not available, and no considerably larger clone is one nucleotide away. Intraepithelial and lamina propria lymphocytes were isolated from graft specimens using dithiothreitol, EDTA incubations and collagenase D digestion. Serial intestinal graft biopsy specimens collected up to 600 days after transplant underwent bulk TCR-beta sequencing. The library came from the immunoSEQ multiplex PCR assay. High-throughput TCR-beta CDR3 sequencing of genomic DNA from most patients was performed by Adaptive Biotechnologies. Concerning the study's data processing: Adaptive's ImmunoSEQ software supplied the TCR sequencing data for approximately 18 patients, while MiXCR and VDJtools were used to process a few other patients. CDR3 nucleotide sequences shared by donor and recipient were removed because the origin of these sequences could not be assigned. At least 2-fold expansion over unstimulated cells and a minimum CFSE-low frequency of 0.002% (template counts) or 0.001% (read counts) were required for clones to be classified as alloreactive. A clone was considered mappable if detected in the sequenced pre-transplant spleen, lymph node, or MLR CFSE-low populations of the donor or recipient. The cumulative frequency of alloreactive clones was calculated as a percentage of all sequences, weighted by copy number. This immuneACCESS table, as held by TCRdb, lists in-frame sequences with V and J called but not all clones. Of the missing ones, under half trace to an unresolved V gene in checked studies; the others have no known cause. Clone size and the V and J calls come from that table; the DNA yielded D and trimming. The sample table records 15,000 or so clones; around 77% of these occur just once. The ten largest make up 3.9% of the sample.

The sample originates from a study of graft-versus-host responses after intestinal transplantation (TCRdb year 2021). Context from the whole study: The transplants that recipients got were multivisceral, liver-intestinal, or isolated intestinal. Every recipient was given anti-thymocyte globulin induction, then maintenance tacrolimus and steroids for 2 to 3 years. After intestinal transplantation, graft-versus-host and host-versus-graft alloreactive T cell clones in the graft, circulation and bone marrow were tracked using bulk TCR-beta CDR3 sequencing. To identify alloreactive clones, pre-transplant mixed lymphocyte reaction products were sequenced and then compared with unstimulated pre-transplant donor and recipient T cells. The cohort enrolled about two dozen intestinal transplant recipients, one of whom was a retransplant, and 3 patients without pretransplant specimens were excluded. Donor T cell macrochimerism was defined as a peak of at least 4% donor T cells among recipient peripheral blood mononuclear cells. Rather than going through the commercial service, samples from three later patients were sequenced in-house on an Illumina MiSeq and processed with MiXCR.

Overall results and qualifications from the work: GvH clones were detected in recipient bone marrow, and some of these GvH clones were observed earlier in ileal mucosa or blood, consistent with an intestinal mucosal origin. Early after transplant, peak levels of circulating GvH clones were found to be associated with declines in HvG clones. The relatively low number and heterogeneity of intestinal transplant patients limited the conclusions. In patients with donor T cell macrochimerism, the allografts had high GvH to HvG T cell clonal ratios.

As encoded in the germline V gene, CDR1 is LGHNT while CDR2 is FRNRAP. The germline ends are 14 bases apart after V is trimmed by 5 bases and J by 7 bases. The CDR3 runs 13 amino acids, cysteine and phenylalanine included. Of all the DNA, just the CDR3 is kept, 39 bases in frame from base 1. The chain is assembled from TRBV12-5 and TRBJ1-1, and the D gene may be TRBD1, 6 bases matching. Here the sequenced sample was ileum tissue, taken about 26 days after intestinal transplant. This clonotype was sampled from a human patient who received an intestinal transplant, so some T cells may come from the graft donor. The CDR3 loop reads CASGDSTGIEAFF. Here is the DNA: TGTGCTAGTGGTGACTCAACAGGGATTGAAGCTTTCTTT.